The sequence of this T cell receptor beta chain was determined in a study of T cell clones after liver transplantation (dated by TCRdb to the late 2010s). Turning to the overall study: The samples were obtained from ITN030ST, a randomized trial that attempted immunosuppression withdrawal within 2 years after liver transplantation. No induction therapy was given to the subjects, and standard immunosuppression was administered until randomization at 12-24 months post-transplant. A cohort of 8 liver transplant recipients was studied, of whom 3 were classified as tolerant and 5 as non-tolerant. Third party-reactive TCRbeta sequences were also identified from pre-transplant MLRs to serve as an antigen-independent comparator for donor-reactive sequences. To count as tolerant, a recipient had to stay completely off immunosuppression for at least one year without liver enzymes climbing beyond twice the upper limit of normal. Blood samples were collected pre-transplant, pre-randomization before withdrawal, and post-randomization after either full withdrawal or failed withdrawal. Three of the eight recipients were HCV-positive; the others were transplanted for non-autoimmune, non-viral indications. Donor-reactive T cell clones were identified using TCRbeta sequencing after a pre-transplant mixed lymphocyte reaction and were then followed in post-transplant blood.

Study-level results and caveats: The conclusions were considered preliminary, being limited by small, heterogeneous patient numbers and non-standardized post-transplant time points. In a couple of subjects, low numbers of available donor cells limited the measurable donor-reactive repertoire. After accounting for repertoire turnover, donor-reactive detection was significantly reduced in 7 of 8 subjects for CD4 and 8 of 8 for CD8. Donor-reactive sequences decreased more than third party-reactive sequences, which suggests partial antigen-specific deletion that was not related to withdrawal success. Circulating donor-reactive CD4 TCRbeta sequences fell significantly post-transplant in most of the 8 subjects, irrespective of tolerance or HCV status. Because no allograft tissue specimens were available, donor-reactive T cells may have migrated into the graft instead of being deleted.

Using immunoSEQ, frozen genomic DNA was subjected to high-throughput TCRbeta CDR3 sequencing, a process that included PCR amplification, mapping, bias correction and internal controls. As for how the authors treated the data: Productive rearrangements were kept, and unique TCRbeta sequences were defined by CDR3 nucleotide sequence plus V and J gene. For classification of a sequence as donor-reactive, at least 5-fold expansion in CFSE-low cells relative to unstimulated pre-transplant cells and a frequency of at least 0.01% were required. To ensure at least 90% detection power, minimum frequency thresholds were set for each subject based on that subject's lowest-template unstimulated sample. Repertoire turnover was measured by Jensen-Shannon divergence between the top 1000 TCRbeta sequences post- and pre-transplant. Two-sided Fisher's exact tests were used to test for changes in the detection of donor-reactive sequences. The source is immuneACCESS, and TCRdb retained only in-frame sequences with V and J called. Part of the clones is not carried over; for the studies checked, unresolved V genes explain less than half of this, and the remainder is unexplained. The V and J calls and clone size were taken over from that table, and D and trimming were inferred from the DNA. Present in this sample are about 120,000 clones, about nine tenths of which were seen just once. Jointly, the top ten make up approximately 0.78% of the sample.

About this clone itself: Its target antigen remains unknown. One base away there is no much larger clone; base qualities are not given.

Unstimulated PBMCs, after thawing, were stained for CD3, CD4 and CD8 and then FACS-sorted into CD3+CD4+ and CD3+CD8+ populations. Each of the 8 studied subjects was randomized to immunosuppression withdrawal. Genomic DNA was isolated with the Qiagen DNeasy Blood and Tissue Kit. The germline V gene specifies MDHEN as CDR1 and SYDVKM as CDR2. V loses 4 bases, J loses 2 bases, and the germline ends lie 12 bases apart. The CDR3 contains 14 residues, cysteine and phenylalanine counted. The CDR3 DNA has 42 bases and is translated from base 1. The sequence came from a human patient who received a liver transplant. After transplantation, some T cells may belong to the graft donor instead of the recipient. This sample comprised CD4+ T cells from blood, obtained 12 months after liver transplant. The sequence links TRBV28 to TRBJ2-7; TRBD1 is a possible D gene, resting on 6 matching bases. The CDR3 reads CASSSRRGTYEQYF. In nucleotides, the sequence is TGTGCCAGCAGTTCTCGCAGGGGTACCTACGAGCAGTACTTC.